One and the same sample provided the 24 T cell receptor beta chains below, sequenced in a study of post-analysis software for immune sequencing data. The study's findings and limits: Relative to controls, patients had about five TRBV segments at higher frequency, with TRBV5-6, TRBV5-1 and TRBV20-1 among these.

The antigens of these receptors remain unknown. Carried by the TCR beta cDNA libraries were unique molecular identifiers. One entry per CDR3 protein, called by TCRdb with MiXCR from the PCR reads. The sample lists about 820,000 distinct CDR3 sequences, roughly 50% occurring once. Source material: blood. The origin of the receptors is a girl between 5 and 17 years old with multiple sclerosis.

This clonotype was seen only once. The rearrangement joins TRBV27 to TRBJ2-3; perhaps TRBD2 as D (6 bases). The CDR3 sequence is 16 residues long. V was trimmed by 4 bases and J by 0 bases, leaving 14 bases between them. Germline lookup yields CDR1 MNHEY and CDR2 SMNVEV (reference sequence). For the CDR3, the DNA is TGTGCCAGCAGTTCATCTTCCGGGACTAGCACAGATACGCAGTATTTT. This gives the protein CASSSSSGTSTDTQYF.

This clonotype was counted between two and nine times. The V gene is TRBV7-9, the J gene TRBJ2-6; tentative D call: TRBD1 (5 bases). The V gene lost 8 bases and the J gene lost 0 bases, with 17 bases spanning the gap. Germline lookup yields CDR1 SEHNR and CDR2 FQNEAQ (reference sequence). CDR3 length: 17 amino acids. The CDR3 region has the DNA TGTGCCAGCCCAACAGGAGCCTTAAGCTCTGGGGCCAACGTCCTGACTTTC. Its protein is CASPTGALSSGANVLTF.

V usage is TRBV18 and J usage is TRBJ2-2; D might be TRBD1 (6 bases). CDR3 length: 16 residues. Per germline, CDR1 KGHSH and CDR2 LQKENI. V shed 0 bases and J shed 2 bases, with 10 bases lying between them. CDR3 sequence (DNA): TGTGCCAGCTCACCACCAGACAGGACTAACACCGGGGAGCTGTTTTTT. Encoded protein: CASSPPDRTNTGELFF.

The chain combines TRBV20-1 with TRBJ2-1, with D possibly matching TRBD2 (5 bases). The CDR3 has 15 residues. V lost 6 bases and J lost 0, with 15 bases in between. Germline assignment: CDR1 DFQATT and CDR2 SNEGSKA (reference sequence). The chain's CDR3 is CSASGLSSSYNEQFF. CDR3 nucleotides: TGCAGTGCCAGCGGCCTGTCGAGCTCCTACAATGAGCAGTTCTTC.

As for this clonotype: One junction end disagrees with the germline gene, perhaps due to a read error. The genes are TRBV20-1 and TRBJ2-5, with D maybe TRBD2 (5 bases). The CDR3 is made up of 13 amino acids. Germline V lookup: CDR1 DFQATT, CDR2 SNEGSKA (reference sequence). The CDR3 spells CSARDRVGETRYF. As DNA, the CDR3 is TGCAGTGCTAGAGATCGGGTGGGAGAGACCCGGTACTTC.

Regarding this clonotype: Its ends do not fully match the called genes, so a read error is possible. The rearrangement links TRBV6-5 to TRBJ2-7, with 9 bases fitting TRBD2. The germline V gene has CDR1 MNHEY and CDR2 SVGAGI. This CDR3 is 16 amino acids long. The CDR3 here is CAGSYSRREGSYEQYF. CDR3 DNA sequence: TGTGCCGGCAGTTACTCTCGGCGGGAGGGCTCCTACGAGCAGTACTTC.

This clonotype was recorded a few times. The V call is TRBV4-1, the J call TRBJ1-2, with TRBD1 as a possible D gene (6 bases). The V gene's germline CDR1 is MGHRA and CDR2 YSYEKL. V was clipped by 4 bases and J by 3 bases, with 9 bases between them. The CDR3 consists of 13 residues. In nucleotides, the CDR3 is TGCGCCAGCAGCCCGGGGGCCCACTATGGCTACACCTTC. It translates to CASSPGAHYGYTF.

This clonotype was detected once. DNA for the CDR3: TGCAGTGCTGTTATCGGGAACACTGAAGCTTTCTTT. This encodes CSAVIGNTEAFF. The rearrangement uses TRBV20-1 and TRBJ1-1; D is ambiguous. CDR1 and CDR2 from the germline V gene are DFQATT and SNEGSKA (reference sequence). V was shortened by 5 bases and J by 1 base, with 8 bases between the two germline ends. This CDR3 comprises 12 residues.

The V and J genes are TRBV5-1 and TRBJ2-3; 11 positions agree with TRBD1. Losses at the gene ends were 4 bases for V and 5 bases for J; bases not matched to a gene: 3. The CDR3 contains 14 residues. The V gene's germline CDR1 is SGHRS and CDR2 YFSETQ. Here the CDR3 reads CASSIGTGGDTQYF. The DNA for the CDR3 is TGCGCCAGCAGCATCGGGACAGGGGGAGATACGCAGTATTTT.

The chain joins TRBV25-1 to TRBJ2-4, with a tentative D call TRBD2 (5 bases). The tail of the sequence fits TRBJ2-7 better, so the J call may be wrong. Germline loops: CDR1 MGHDK, CDR2 SYGVNS. The CDR3 totals 14 residues. The CDR3 DNA follows: TGTGCCAGCAGTGGGGTGGGGAGTAACTACGAGCAGTACTTC. Its protein is CASSGVGSNYEQYF.

The chain links TRBV12-3 or TRBV12-4 to TRBJ2-4; TRBD1 or TRBD2 may be the D gene (5 bases each). This CDR3 region has 14 residues. Trimming removed 3 bases at V and 9 bases at J, with 15 bases between. CDR3 region: CASSFRLGELIQYF. The CDR3 bases are TGTGCCAGCAGTTTTCGTTTAGGGGAGCTCATTCAGTACTTC.

V is TRBV7-8 and J is TRBJ2-3; 8 bases agree with TRBD2. Germline V gene sequence: CDR1 SGHVS, CDR2 FQNEAQ. Trimming took 1 base from V and 6 from J; bases not matched to a gene: 6. The CDR3 covers 15 residues. In nucleotides, the CDR3 is TGTGCCAGCAGCTTAGGACCACTAGCGGCGGATACGCAGTATTTT. Translation gives CASSLGPLAADTQYF.

This clonotype came up many times. The chain joins TRBV5-1 to TRBJ2-6; possible D gene TRBD1, 5 bases. Trimming removed 4 bases from V and 0 bases from J, with 14 bases in between. CDR3 length: 17 residues. CDR1 is SGHRS, CDR2 YFSETQ, per germline. Written as DNA, the CDR3 is TGCGCCAGCAGCGTACAGGCTCGCCACTCTGGGGCCAACGTCCTGACTTTC. Its protein is CASSVQARHSGANVLTF.

The chain has TRBV5-6 and TRBJ1-6; weak D call: TRBD1 (6 bases). The CDR3 loop spans 16 amino acids. The germline CDR1 and CDR2 sequences are SGHDT and YYEEEE. Deletions cut 3 bases from V and 7 bases from J, with 17 bases between. The CDR3 loop is CASSWGPPDGNSPLHF. Written as DNA, the CDR3 is TGTGCCAGCAGCTGGGGGCCCCCGGATGGGAATTCACCCCTCCACTTT.

On this clonotype itself: With a much larger clone just one base away, this may be a read error. In DNA form, the CDR3 reads TGCAGCGGCGCTGGGATTGGGGATGGCTACACCTTC. Translating it yields CSGAGIGDGYTF. The V call is TRBV29-1, the J call TRBJ1-2; D gene unclear. The CDR3 sequence is 12 residues long. Germline-derived CDR1 and CDR2 are SQVTM and ANQGSEA. The ends were cut back, 7 bases at V and 6 bases at J, with 15 bases in the middle.

The chain couples TRBV5-1 to TRBJ1-4, with TRBD1 identical over 9 bases. V was pared by 4 bases and J by 7 bases, with 8 bases of the junction left unmatched. CDR3 size: 15 residues. Germline assignment: CDR1 SGHRS and CDR2 YFSETQ. The CDR3 DNA is TGCGCCAGCAGCATCCTGACAGGGGGGGCTGAAAAACTGTTTTTT. This encodes CASSILTGGAEKLFF.

This clonotype was detected only a few times. The chain joins TRBV29-1 to TRBJ2-1; D is perhaps TRBD1 or TRBD2 (6 bases each). The CDR3 runs to 14 residues. CDR1 is SQVTM, CDR2 ANQGSEA, per germline. Trimming pared 2 bases from V and 9 bases from J, leaving 17 bases between. This CDR3 is CSVERGRLGGEQFF. CDR3 nucleotide sequence: TGCAGCGTTGAAAGGGGGAGACTAGGGGGTGAGCAGTTCTTC.

The chain employs TRBV20-1 and TRBJ2-1; D not certain. This CDR3 has 10 residues. The V end lost 7 bases, the J end lost 7 bases, and 8 bases lay between the germline ends. Germline CDR1 is DFQATT and CDR2 is SNEGSKA (reference sequence). CDR3: CSGLGNEQFF. The CDR3 nucleotides read TGCAGTGGGTTAGGGAATGAGCAGTTCTTC.

The chain couples TRBV7-9 to TRBJ2-6, with 7 nucleotides matching TRBD1. The trim removed 5 bases at V and 1 base at J, leaving 8 bases unmatched. CDR1 SEHNR and CDR2 FQNEAQ come from the germline V gene (reference sequence). CDR3 length equals 17 residues. CDR3 loop: CASSTPGQRSGANVLTF. DNA for the CDR3: TGTGCCAGCAGCACCCCGGGACAGAGATCTGGGGCCAACGTCCTGACTTTC. The variable domain in full, with the rest retrieved from reference TRBV7-9 and TRBJ2-6, is DTGVSQNPRHKITKRGQNVTFRCDPISEHNRLYWYRQTLGQGPEFLTYFQNEAQLEKSRLLSDRFSAERPKGSFSTLEIQRTEQGDSAMYLCASSTPGQRSGANVLTFGAGSRLTVL.

The V gene is TRBV10-3, the J gene TRBJ2-2; 9 bases agree with TRBD2. Germline CDR1 is ENHRY and CDR2 is SYGVKD. The CDR3 is made up of 16 amino acids. The V and J ends lost 2 bases and 6 bases, in that order; junction bases with no gene match: 7. DNA for the CDR3: TGTGCCATCAGTGAGACCGGCGGGGGGGTCCCCGGGGAGCTGTTTTTT. Protein: CAISETGGGVPGELFF.

The CDR3 sequence is CASSSDRHGYTF. For the CDR3, the DNA is TGTGCCAGCAGTTCCGACAGACATGGCTACACCTTC. The chain joins TRBV12-3 or TRBV12-4 to TRBJ1-2; tentatively, D is TRBD1 (5 bases). Trimming cost V 4 bases and J 6 bases, with 9 bases left between them. The CDR3 loop spans 12 amino acids.

The chain uses TRBV10-3 and TRBJ2-7; D is undetermined. The CDR3 contains 11 residues. Germline V gene sequence: CDR1 ENHRY, CDR2 SYGVKD. Trimming took 8 bases from V and 3 from J, leaving 8 bases between them. In DNA, the CDR3 is TGTGCCATCGCTTCGAGCTACGAGCAGTACTTC. It specifies CAIASSYEQYF.

This clonotype was observed a few times. V and J are TRBV6-5 and TRBJ2-3; D ambiguous. Germline-derived CDR1 and CDR2 are MNHEY and SVGAGI. V was cut by 5 bases and J by 5 bases, with 14 bases left in between. CDR3 size: 14 residues. In nucleotides, the CDR3 is TGTGCCAGCAGTCATGGGCGAGCAGGAGATACGCAGTATTTT. Translation: CASSHGRAGDTQYF.

This clonotype was recorded at least ten times. The chain has TRBV15 and TRBJ2-7; TRBD2 agrees at 11 bases. CDR1 is LNHNV, CDR2 YYDKDF, per germline (reference sequence). The V segment lost 5 bases and the J segment 2 bases; nucleotides outside the gene matches: 8. The CDR3 consists of 16 residues. The CDR3 loop reads CATSGPLAGGAYEQYF. The DNA of the CDR3 is TGTGCCACCAGCGGGCCTCTAGCGGGGGGCGCCTACGAGCAGTACTTC.